This entry is about one TCR beta chain. Its antigen is not known. This record comes from a study of cytotoxic CD8 clonotypes in ibrutinib-treated CLL. The CDR3 consists of 16 residues. With 5 bases clipped from V and 5 bases from J, the junction kept 11 bases outside the gene matches. CDR1 and CDR2 from the germline V gene are MGHRA and YSYEKL. The study, taken as a whole, reports: On treatment, the uncommon public clonotypes contracted or remained stable. Baseline values of clonality outstripped age-matched healthy donors and followed circulating CD8+ T-cell counts.

Assay: immunoSEQ multiplex PCR; the TCRdb copy retains only in-frame clones and omits some. The sample lists 330,000 or so clones, about 61% occurring once. Here the sequenced sample was PBMCs, taken after 36 months of ibrutinib treatment. The clonotype originates from a human donor with chronic lymphocytic leukemia. The chain joins TRBV4-1 to TRBJ2-3; 9 nucleotides align to TRBD2. The CDR3: CASSVYGTSYQDTQYF. CDR3 bases: TGCGCCAGCAGCGTCTACGGGACTAGCTATCAAGATACGCAGTATTTT.